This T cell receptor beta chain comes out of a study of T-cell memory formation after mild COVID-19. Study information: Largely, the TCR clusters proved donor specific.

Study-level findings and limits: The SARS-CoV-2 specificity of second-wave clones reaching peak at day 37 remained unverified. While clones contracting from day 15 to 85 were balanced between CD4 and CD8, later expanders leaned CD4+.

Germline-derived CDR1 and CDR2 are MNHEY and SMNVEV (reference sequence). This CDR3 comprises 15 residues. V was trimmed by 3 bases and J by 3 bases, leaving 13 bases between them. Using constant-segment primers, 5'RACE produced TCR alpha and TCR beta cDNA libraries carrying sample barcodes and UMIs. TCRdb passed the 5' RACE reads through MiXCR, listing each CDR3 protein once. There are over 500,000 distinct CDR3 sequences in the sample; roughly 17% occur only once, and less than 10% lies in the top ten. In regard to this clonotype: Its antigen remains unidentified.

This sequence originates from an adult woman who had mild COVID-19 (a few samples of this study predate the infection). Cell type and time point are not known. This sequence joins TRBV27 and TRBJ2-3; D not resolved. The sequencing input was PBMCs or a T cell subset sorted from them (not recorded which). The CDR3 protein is CASSFVDGSTDTQYF. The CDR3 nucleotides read TGTGCCAGCAGTTTTGTAGATGGGTCGACAGATACGCAGTATTTT.